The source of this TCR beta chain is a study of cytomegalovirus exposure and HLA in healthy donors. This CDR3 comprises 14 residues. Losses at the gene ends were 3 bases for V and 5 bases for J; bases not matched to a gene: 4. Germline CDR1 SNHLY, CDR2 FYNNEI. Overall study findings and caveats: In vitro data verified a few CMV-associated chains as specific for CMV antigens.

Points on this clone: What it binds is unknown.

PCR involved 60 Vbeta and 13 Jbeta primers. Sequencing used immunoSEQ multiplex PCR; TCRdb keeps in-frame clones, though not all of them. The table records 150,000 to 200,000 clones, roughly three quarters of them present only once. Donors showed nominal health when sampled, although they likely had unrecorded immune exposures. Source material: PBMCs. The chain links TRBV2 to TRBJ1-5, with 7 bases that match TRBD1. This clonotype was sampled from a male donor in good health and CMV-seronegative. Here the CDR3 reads CASSDLQGYQPQHF. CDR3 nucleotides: TGTGCCAGCAGTGACCTACAGGGGTATCAGCCCCAGCATTTT.